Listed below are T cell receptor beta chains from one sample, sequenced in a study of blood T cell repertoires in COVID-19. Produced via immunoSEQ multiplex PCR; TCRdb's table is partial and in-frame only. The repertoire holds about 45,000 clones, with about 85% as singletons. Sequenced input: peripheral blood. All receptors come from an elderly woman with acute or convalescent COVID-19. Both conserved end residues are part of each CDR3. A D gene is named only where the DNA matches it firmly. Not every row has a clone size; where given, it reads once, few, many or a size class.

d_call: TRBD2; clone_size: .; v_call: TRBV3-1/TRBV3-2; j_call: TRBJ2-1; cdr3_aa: CASSQDLAGGNYNEQFF; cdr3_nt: TGTGCCAGCAGCCAAGATTTGGCGGGAGGGAACTACAATGAGCAGTTCTTC
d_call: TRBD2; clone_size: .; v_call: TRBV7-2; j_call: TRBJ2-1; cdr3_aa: CASSLLRSGRALPNEQFF; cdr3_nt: TGTGCCAGCAGCTTATTGCGTAGCGGGAGGGCCTTGCCCAATGAGCAGTTCTTC
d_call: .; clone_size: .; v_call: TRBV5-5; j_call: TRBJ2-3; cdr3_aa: CASSQDSTTDTQYF; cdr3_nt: TGTGCCAGCAGCCAGGACTCGACCACAGATACGCAGTATTTT
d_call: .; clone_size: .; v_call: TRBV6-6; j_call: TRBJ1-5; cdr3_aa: CASSPLNGQPQHF; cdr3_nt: TGTGCCAGCAGCCCCCTCAACGGTCAGCCCCAGCATTTT
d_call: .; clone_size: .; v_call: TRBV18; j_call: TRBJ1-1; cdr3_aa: CASSRLGSTGTEAFF; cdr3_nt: TGTGCCAGCTCACGGCTTGGATCTACGGGGACTGAAGCTTTCTTT
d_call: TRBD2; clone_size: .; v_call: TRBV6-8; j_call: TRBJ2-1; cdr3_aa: CASSRTSGRHNEQFF; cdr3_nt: TGTGCCAGCAGCCGGACTAGCGGGAGACACAATGAGCAGTTCTTC
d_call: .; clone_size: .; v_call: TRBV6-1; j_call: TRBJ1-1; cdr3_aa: CASSEAAETEAFF; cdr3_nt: TGTGCCAGCAGTGAAGCTGCGGAGACCGAAGCTTTCTTT
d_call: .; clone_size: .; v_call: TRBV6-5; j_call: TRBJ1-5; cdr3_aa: CASRFGTNGNQPQHF; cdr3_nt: TGTGCCAGCAGGTTCGGGACAAACGGCAATCAGCCCCAGCATTTT
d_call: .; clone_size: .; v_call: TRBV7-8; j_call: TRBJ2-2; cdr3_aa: CASSLVRQEAGELFF; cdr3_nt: TGTGCCAGCAGCTTAGTGCGTCAGGAGGCCGGGGAGCTGTTTTTT
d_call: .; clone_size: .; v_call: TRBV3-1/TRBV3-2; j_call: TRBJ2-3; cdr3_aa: CASSLGLADTQYF; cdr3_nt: TGTGCCAGCAGCCTGGGACTGGCAGATACGCAGTATTTT
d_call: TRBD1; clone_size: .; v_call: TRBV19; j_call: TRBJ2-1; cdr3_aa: CASSLDRVNEQFF; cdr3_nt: TGTGCCAGTAGTTTAGACAGGGTCAATGAGCAGTTCTTC
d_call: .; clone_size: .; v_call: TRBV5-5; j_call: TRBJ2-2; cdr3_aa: CASSFGGGNTGELFF; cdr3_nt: TGTGCCAGCAGCTTCGGGGGAGGGAACACCGGGGAGCTGTTTTTT
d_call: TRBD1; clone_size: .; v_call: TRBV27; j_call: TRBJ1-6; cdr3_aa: CASSAGTGRSPLHF; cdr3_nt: TGTGCCAGCAGTGCCGGGACAGGGCGTTCACCCCTCCACTTT
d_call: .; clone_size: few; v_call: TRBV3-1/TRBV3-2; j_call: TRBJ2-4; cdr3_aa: CASSPTGGGNIQYF; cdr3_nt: TGTGCCAGCAGCCCCACCGGCGGTGGAAACATTCAGTACTTC
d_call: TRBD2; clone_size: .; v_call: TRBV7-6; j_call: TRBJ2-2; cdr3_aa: CASSSAGGPRTGELFF; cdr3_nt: TGTGCCAGCAGCTCGGCGGGAGGGCCGAGGACCGGGGAGCTGTTTTTT
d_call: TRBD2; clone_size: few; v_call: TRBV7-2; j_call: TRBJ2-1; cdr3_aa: CASRTSVYNEQFF; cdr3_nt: TGTGCCAGCCGGACTAGCGTCTACAATGAGCAGTTCTTC
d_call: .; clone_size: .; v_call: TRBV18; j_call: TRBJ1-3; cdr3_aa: CASSRAGGNTIYF; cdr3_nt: TGTGCCAGCTCCCGAGCGGGAGGAAACACCATATATTTT
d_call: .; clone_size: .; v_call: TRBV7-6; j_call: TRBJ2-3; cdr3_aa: CASSDGGDTQYF; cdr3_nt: TGTGCCAGCAGCGATGGGGGGGATACGCAGTATTTT
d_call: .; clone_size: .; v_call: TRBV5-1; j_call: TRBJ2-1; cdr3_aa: CASSFGGTYNEQFF; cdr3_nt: TGCGCCAGCAGCTTTGGCGGAACCTACAATGAGCAGTTCTTC
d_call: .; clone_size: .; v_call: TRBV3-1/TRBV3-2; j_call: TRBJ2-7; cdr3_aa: CASSQPGSYEQYF; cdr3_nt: TGTGCCAGCAGCCAACCAGGGTCGTACGAGCAGTACTTC
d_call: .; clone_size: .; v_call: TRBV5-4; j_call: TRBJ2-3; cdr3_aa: CASSKPDSTDTQYF; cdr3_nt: TGTGCCAGCAGCAAGCCCGACTCCACAGATACGCAGTATTTT
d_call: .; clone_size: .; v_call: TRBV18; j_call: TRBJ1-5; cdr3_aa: CASSQGSQPQHF; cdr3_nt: TGTGCCAGCTCCCAGGGGTCTCAGCCCCAGCATTTT
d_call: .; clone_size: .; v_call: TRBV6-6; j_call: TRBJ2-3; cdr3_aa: CASSYLRRDSQDTQYF; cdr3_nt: TGTGCCAGCAGCTACCTCAGGCGGGACAGTCAAGATACGCAGTATTTT
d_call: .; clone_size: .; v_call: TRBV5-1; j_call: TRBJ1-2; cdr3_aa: CASSPRTDYGYTF; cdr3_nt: TGCGCCAGCAGCCCAAGGACAGACTATGGCTACACCTTC
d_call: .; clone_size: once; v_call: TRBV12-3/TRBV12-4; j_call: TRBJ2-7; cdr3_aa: CASSPGASYEQYF; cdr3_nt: TGTGCCAGCAGCCCCGGCGCTAGCTACGAGCAGTACTTC
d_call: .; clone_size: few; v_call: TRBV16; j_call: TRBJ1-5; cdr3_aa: CASSRSRYQPQHF; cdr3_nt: TGTGCCAGCAGCCGGTCTAGATATCAGCCCCAGCATTTT
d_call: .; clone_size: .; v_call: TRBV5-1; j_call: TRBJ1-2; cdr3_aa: CASSLEVGGPGYTF; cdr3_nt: TGCGCCAGCAGCTTGGAAGTGGGAGGGCCAGGCTACACCTTC
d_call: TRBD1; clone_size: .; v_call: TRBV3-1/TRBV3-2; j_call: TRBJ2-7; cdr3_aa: CASSQETGATYEQYF; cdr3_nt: TGTGCCAGCAGCCAGGAGACAGGGGCCACCTACGAGCAGTACTTC
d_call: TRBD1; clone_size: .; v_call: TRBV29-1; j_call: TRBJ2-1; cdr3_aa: CSVGTGGDEQFF; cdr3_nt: TGCAGCGTTGGGACAGGGGGCGATGAGCAGTTCTTC
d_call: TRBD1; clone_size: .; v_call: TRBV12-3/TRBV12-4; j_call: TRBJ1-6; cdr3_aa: CASSFRDSSPLHF; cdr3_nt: TGTGCCAGCAGTTTTAGGGACAGCTCACCCCTCCACTTT
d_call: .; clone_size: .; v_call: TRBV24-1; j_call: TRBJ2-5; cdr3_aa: CATSESIETQYF; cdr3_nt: TGTGCCACCAGTGAGTCTATAGAGACCCAGTACTTC
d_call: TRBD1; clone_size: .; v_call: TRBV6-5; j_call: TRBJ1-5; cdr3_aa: CASMGIGTGVQPQHF; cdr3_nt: TGTGCCAGCATGGGGATAGGGACAGGCGTCCAGCCCCAGCATTTT
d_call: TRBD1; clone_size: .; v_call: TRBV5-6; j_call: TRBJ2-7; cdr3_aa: CASSTGGYEQYF; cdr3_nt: TGTGCCAGCAGTACAGGGGGCTACGAGCAGTACTTC
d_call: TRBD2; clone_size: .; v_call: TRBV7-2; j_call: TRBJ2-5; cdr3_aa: CASSWTSGTLETQYF; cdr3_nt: TGTGCCAGCAGCTGGACTAGCGGGACCTTGGAGACCCAGTACTTC
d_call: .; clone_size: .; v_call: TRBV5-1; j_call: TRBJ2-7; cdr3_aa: CASSLVGGRRTEYF; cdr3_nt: TGCGCCAGCAGCTTGGTGGGGGGGCGGCGGACGGAGTACTTC
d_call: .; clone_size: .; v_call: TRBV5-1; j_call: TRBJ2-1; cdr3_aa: CASSLGTDGEQFF; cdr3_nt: TGCGCCAGCAGCTTGGGGACTGACGGTGAGCAGTTCTTC
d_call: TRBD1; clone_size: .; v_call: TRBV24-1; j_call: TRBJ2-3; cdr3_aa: CATSDSGQGAGTDTQYF; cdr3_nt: TGTGCCACCAGTGATTCCGGCCAGGGGGCGGGCACAGATACGCAGTATTTT
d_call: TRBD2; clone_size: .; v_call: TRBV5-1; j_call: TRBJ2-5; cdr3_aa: CASSPGTSGRETQYF; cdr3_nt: TGCGCCAGCTCCCCAGGGACTAGCGGGAGAGAGACCCAGTACTTC
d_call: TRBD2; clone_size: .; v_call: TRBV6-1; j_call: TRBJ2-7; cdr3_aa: CASSERTSGREQYF; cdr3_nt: TGTGCCAGCAGTGAAAGGACTAGCGGACGCGAGCAGTACTTC
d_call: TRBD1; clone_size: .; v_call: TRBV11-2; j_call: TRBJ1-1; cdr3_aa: CASSVDRGFTEAFF; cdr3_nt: TGTGCCAGCAGCGTGGACAGGGGATTCACTGAAGCTTTCTTT
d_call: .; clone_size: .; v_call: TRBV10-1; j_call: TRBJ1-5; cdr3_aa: CASSESGRVSSNQPQHF; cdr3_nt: TGCGCCAGCAGTGAGTCTGGCAGGGTATCGAGCAATCAGCCCCAGCATTTT
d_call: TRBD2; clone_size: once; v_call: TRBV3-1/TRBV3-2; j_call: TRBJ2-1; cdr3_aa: CASSSRTSGRSSYNEQFF; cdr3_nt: TGTGCCAGCAGCTCACGGACTAGCGGGAGAAGCTCCTACAATGAGCAGTTCTTC
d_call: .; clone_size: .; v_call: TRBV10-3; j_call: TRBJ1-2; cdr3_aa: CAINQGIDYGYTF; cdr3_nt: TGTGCCATCAATCAGGGTATAGACTATGGCTACACCTTC
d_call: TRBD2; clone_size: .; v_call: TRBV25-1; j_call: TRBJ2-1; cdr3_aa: CASSPFSTTGGYNEQFF; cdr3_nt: TGTGCCAGCAGTCCCTTTAGTACGACCGGGGGGTACAATGAGCAGTTCTTC
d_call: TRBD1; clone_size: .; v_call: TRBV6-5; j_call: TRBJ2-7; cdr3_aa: CASSYRGTGRYEQYF; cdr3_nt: TGTGCCAGCAGTTACCGAGGGACAGGGAGGTACGAGCAGTACTTC
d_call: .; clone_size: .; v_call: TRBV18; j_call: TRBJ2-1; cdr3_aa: CASSPRQSGTDEQFF; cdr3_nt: TGTGCCAGCTCACCACGACAGAGTGGTACCGATGAGCAGTTCTTC
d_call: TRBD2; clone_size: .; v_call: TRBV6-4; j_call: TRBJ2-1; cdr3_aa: CASSGTSGSLSLIYEQFF; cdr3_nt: TGTGCCAGCAGTGGGACTAGCGGGAGTTTGTCGTTGATCTATGAGCAGTTCTTC
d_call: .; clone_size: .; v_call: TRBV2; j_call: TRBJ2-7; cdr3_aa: CASSSEGGTYEQYF; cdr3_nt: TGTGCCAGCTCTAGTGAGGGAGGCACCTACGAGCAGTACTTC
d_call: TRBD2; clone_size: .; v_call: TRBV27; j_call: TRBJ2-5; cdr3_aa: CASSRTAGGTETQYF; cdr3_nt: TGTGCCAGCAGTAGAACAGCGGGAGGAACGGAGACCCAGTACTTC
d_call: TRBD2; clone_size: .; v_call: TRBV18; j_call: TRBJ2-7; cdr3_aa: CASSLGTSATYEQYF; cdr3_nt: TGTGCCAGCTCACTCGGGACTAGCGCCACCTACGAGCAGTACTTC
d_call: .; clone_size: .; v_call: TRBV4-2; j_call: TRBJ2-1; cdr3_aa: CASSLVSSSSYNEQFF; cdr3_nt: TGTGCCAGCAGCCTTGTATCGTCGAGCTCCTACAATGAGCAGTTCTTC
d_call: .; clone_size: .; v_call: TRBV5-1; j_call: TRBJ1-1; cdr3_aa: CASSLADSEAFF; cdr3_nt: TGCGCCAGCAGCTTGGCCGACAGTGAAGCTTTCTTT